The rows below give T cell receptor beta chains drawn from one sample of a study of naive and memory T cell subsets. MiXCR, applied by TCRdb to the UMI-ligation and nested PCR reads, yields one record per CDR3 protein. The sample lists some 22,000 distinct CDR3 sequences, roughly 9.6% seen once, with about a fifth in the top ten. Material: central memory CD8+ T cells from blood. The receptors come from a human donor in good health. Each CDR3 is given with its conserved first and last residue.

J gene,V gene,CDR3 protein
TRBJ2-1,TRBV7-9,CASTQLNNEQFF
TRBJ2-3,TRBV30,CASIDQGLDTQYF
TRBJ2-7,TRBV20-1,CSFRDAYEQYF
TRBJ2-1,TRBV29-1,CSVPGLAAIQFF
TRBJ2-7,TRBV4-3,CASSQSVGYEQYF
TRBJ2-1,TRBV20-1,CSASQRDSYNEQFF
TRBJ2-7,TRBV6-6,CASSYSGGPYEQYF
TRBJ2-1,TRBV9,CASSPAQGGYEQFF
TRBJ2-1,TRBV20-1,CSDRASGRANEQFF
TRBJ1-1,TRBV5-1,CASSFLTGGTEAFF
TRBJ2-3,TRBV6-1,CASSEVPATGTDTQYF
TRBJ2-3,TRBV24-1,CATSDLPGAYTDTQYF
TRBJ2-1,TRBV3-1,CASSPGTEPVNEQFF
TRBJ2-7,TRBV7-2,CASSLVHMSYEQYF
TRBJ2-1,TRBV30,CAWSGRTEQFF
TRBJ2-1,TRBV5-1,CASSLTGNMEQFF
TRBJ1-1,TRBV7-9,CASSLGGPGTEAFF
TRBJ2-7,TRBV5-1,CASSLGHDYEQYF
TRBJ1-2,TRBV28,CASSLAGPWGGRASNYGYTF
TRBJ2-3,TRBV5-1,CASSLDRLAGFTDTQYF
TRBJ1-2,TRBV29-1,CSVEMGGMQGYTF
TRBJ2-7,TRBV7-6,CASSPRASNSLYEQYF
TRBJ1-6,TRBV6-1,CASSEAIGNSPLHF
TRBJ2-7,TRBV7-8,CASSSGTLSYEQYF
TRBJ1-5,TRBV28,CASSYDDRKPQHF
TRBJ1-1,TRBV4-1,CASSQVSGTEAFF
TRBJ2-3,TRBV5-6,CASSAPGGWTDTQYF
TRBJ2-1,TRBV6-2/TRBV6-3,CASSYSSPNEQFF
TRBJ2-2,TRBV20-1,CSAREAGEGKEAGELFF
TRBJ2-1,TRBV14,CASSQEVLQSEQFF
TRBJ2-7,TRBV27,CASSLRGGSEQYF
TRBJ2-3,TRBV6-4,CASSDSDTDTQYF
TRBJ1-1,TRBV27,CASSLYPRVRGVANTEAFF
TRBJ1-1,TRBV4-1,CASSQDQAGSTEAFF
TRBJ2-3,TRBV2,CARSGSTDTQYF
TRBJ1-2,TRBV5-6,CASSFPPFGGQGLNYGYTF
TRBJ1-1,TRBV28,CASSTPGQGLNTEAFF
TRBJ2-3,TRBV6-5,CASSPREGVTDTQYF
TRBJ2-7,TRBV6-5,CASSVMGYEQYF
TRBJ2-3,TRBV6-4,CASSGTETDTQYF
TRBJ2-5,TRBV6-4,CASSPTTGAGETQYF
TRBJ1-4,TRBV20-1,CSARDGGRVFSEKLFF
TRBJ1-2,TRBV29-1,CSGVAGGANYGYTF